The rows below give T cell receptor beta chains drawn from one sample of a study of control samples from healthy donors and cancer patients. Sequenced by immunoSEQ multiplex PCR; TCRdb stores in-frame clones only, minus some. This sample has roughly 190,000 clones; roughly nine tenths occur once, and the top ten carry about 1.6%. Specimen: blood. The receptors originated from a woman aged 25 to 39 in good health. Each CDR3 is given without its conserved first and last residue.

v_gene: TRBV2; j_gene: TRBJ1-2; CDR3aa: ASSDWGGGYT
v_gene: TRBV13; j_gene: TRBJ2-4; CDR3aa: ASTGQGLKNIQY
v_gene: TRBV2; j_gene: TRBJ1-4; CDR3aa: ASSGQVREKLF
v_gene: TRBV20-1; j_gene: TRBJ1-5; CDR3aa: SASRGSSHQPQH
v_gene: TRBV13; j_gene: TRBJ1-4; CDR3aa: ASSQQGQGNEKLF
v_gene: TRBV11-2; j_gene: TRBJ1-2; CDR3aa: ASSLSSGEGYT
v_gene: TRBV3-1/TRBV3-2; j_gene: TRBJ1-3; CDR3aa: ASSQPDGNTIY
v_gene: TRBV7-3; j_gene: TRBJ2-1; CDR3aa: ASSLTSGTYNEQF
v_gene: TRBV6-1; j_gene: TRBJ1-3; CDR3aa: ASSDRGDTIY
v_gene: TRBV7-9; j_gene: TRBJ2-1; CDR3aa: ASSYTGGHEQF
v_gene: TRBV30; j_gene: TRBJ1-2; CDR3aa: AWSVAGSRYGYT
v_gene: TRBV5-1; j_gene: TRBJ1-1; CDR3aa: ASSPTGVAEAF
v_gene: TRBV7-7; j_gene: TRBJ2-5; CDR3aa: ASGTSGSWETQY
v_gene: TRBV2; j_gene: TRBJ2-6; CDR3aa: ASRGTNSGANVLT
v_gene: TRBV2; j_gene: TRBJ2-7; CDR3aa: ASSDGNSSYEQY
v_gene: TRBV7-9; j_gene: TRBJ2-3; CDR3aa: ASSLGITDTQY
v_gene: TRBV18; j_gene: TRBJ1-4; CDR3aa: ASSRGQGGFEKLF
v_gene: TRBV7-6; j_gene: TRBJ2-4; CDR3aa: ASSLGGGEAKNIQY
v_gene: TRBV6-4; j_gene: TRBJ2-1; CDR3aa: ASSELAGYNEQF
v_gene: TRBV29-1; j_gene: TRBJ1-4; CDR3aa: SVGGGNEKLF
v_gene: TRBV5-1; j_gene: TRBJ2-3; CDR3aa: ASSLAGAVDTQY
v_gene: TRBV7-9; j_gene: TRBJ1-1; CDR3aa: ASLPDRGPNTEAF